This T cell receptor (beta chain) was sequenced during a study of blood T cell repertoires in COVID-19. Study at large: The origin of the acute and convalescent COVID-19 samples was the United States, Italy and Spain. In each case, the material was cDNA or gDNA derived from T cells, B-cell-depleted T cells, or PBMCs.

Per the original data handling: Reference gene primer amplification in the assay estimated nucleated cell counts. Some clones are missing from TCRdb's copy, which holds only in-frame ones; the method was immunoSEQ multiplex PCR. The V and J calls and the clone size are those of that table, but D and trimming were determined from the DNA. The sample contains about 200,000 clones, less than 85% of which appear only once. Germline CDR1 is LGHDT and CDR2 is YNNKEL (reference sequence). V was clipped by 1 base and J by 5 bases; unmatched bases: 3. The CDR3 consists of 15 residues. The receptor was derived from a woman in her 70s with acute or convalescent COVID-19. This chain connects TRBV3-1 (or the pseudogene TRBV3-2) to TRBJ1-5; 9 bases agree with TRBD1. The sample taken for sequencing was peripheral blood. CDR3 in amino acids: CASSQGTGGYQPQHF. In DNA, the CDR3 is TGTGCCAGCAGCCAAGGAACAGGGGGCTATCAGCCCCAGCATTTT.